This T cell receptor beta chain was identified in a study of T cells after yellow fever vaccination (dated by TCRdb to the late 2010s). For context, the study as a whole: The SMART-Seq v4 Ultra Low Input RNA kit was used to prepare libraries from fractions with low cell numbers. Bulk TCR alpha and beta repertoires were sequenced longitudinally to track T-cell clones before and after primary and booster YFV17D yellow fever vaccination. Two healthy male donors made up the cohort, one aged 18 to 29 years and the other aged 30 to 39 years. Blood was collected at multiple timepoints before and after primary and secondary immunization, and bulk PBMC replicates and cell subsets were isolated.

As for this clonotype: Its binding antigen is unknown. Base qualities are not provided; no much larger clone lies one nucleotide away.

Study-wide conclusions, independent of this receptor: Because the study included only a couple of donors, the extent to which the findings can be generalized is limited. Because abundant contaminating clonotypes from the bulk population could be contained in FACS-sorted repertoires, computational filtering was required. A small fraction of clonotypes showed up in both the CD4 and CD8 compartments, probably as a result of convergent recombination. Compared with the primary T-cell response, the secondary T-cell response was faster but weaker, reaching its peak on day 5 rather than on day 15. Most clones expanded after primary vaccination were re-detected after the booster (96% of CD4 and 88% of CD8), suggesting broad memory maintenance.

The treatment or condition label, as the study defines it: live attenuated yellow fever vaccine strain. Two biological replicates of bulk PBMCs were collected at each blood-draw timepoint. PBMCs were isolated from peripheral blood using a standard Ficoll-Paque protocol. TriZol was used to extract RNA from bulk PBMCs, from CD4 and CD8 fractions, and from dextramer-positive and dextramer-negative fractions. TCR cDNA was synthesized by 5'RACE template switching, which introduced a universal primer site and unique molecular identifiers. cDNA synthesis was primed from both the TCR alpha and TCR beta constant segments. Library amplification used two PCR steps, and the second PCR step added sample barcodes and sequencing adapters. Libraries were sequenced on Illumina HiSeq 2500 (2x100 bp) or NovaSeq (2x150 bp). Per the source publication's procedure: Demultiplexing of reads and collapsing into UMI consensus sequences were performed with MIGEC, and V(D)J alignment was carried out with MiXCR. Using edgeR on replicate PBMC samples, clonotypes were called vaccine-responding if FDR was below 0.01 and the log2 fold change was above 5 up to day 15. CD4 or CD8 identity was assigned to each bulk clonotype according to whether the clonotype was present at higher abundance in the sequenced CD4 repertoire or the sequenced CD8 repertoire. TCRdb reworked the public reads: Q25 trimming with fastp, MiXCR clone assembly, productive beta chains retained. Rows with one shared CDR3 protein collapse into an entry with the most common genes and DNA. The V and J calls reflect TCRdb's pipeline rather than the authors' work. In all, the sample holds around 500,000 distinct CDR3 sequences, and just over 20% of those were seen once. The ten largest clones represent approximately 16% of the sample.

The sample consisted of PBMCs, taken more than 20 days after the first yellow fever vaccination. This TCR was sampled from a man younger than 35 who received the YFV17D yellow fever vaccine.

The bases read TGTGCCAGCAGCGCTCCGGACCCTCAAACCTACGAGCAGTACGTC. It translates as CASSAPDPQTYEQYV. The chain was built from TRBV7-8 and TRBJ2-7; too little of a D gene remains to name it. The V end loses 5 bases and the J end loses 2 bases, and a stretch of 16 bases separates them. CDR1 and CDR2 are read off the germline V gene as SGHVS and FQNEAQ. Including the terminal cysteine and valine, the CDR3 comprises 15 residues. The only DNA kept is the CDR3, 45 bases in frame from the first base.